These 19 T cell receptor beta chains share one sample of origin, sequenced in a study of T cell responses to AZD1222 COVID-19 vaccine. TCRdb keeps only in-frame clones here, not all; method: immunoSEQ multiplex PCR. The repertoire holds approximately 170,000 clones, roughly nine tenths seen once, with about 6.9% in the top ten. Sequencing used peripheral blood, obtained on day 0 of AZD1222 vaccination. These receptors all stem from an adult in good health.

This chain links TRBV6-5 with TRBJ1-1, with TRBD1 as a possible D gene (5 bases). V was pared by 3 bases and J by 4 bases, with 18 bases between. Germline CDR1 MNHEY, CDR2 SVGAGI. The CDR3 runs to 16 residues. CDR3 loop: CASSYDSNKGGTEAFF. The CDR3 DNA reads TGTGCCAGCAGTTATGACAGCAATAAGGGTGGCACTGAAGCTTTCTTT.

The chain combines TRBV6-5 with TRBJ1-1; TRBD1 agrees at 7 bases. CDR1 and CDR2 from the germline V gene are MNHEY and SVGAGI. The CDR3 contains 15 residues. The junction had 5 bases not matched to a gene; V was cut back by 4 bases and J by 0 bases. CDR3 residues: CASSSLTGMNTEAFF. The DNA for the CDR3 is TGTGCCAGCAGTTCCCTGACAGGGATGAACACTGAAGCTTTCTTT.

This chain joins TRBV4-2 and TRBJ2-1; a weak D match, TRBD1 (6 bases). Trimming shortened V by 4 bases and J by 8 bases, and 9 bases separated the two germline ends. CDR1 and CDR2 (germline): LGHNA, YNFKEQ. The CDR3 runs 12 residues. The CDR3 DNA follows: TGTGCCAGCAGCCTAGGGGGATATGAGCAGTTCTTC. This gives the protein CASSLGGYEQFF.

This rearrangement joins TRBV18 to TRBJ2-3, with D perhaps TRBD2 (5 bases). CDR3 length: 16 amino acids. CDR1 KGHSH and CDR2 LQKENI come from the germline V gene. V was pared by 0 bases and J by 1 base, with 11 bases between. In DNA, the CDR3 is TGTGCCAGCTCACCACCGCGGAATAGCGGCACAGATACGCAGTATTTT. Its translation is CASSPPRNSGTDTQYF.

The chain uses TRBV5-6 and TRBJ2-7, with TRBD1 as a possible D gene (6 bases). CDR3 length: 15 amino acids. V was pared by 0 bases and J by 5 bases, with 15 bases between. The germline CDR1 and CDR2 sequences are SGHDT and YYEEEE. The CDR3 sequence: CASSLAGRGMHEQYF. Written as DNA, the CDR3 is TGTGCCAGCAGCTTGGCGGGCAGGGGTATGCACGAGCAGTACTTC.

V usage is TRBV6-5 and J usage is TRBJ2-1, with D possibly matching TRBD1 (6 bases). The V and J ends lost 0 bases and 6 bases respectively, with 15 bases between them. Germline values: CDR1 MNHEY, CDR2 SVGAGI. This CDR3 has 16 residues. DNA for the CDR3: TGTGCCAGCAGTTACTCCTCAGGGGAAGTTGGCAATGAGCAGTTCTTC. Amino acid sequence: CASSYSSGEVGNEQFF.

The chain joins TRBV10-3 to TRBJ1-1; 8 bases are a match to TRBD1. The CDR3 has 15 residues. Germline loops: CDR1 ENHRY, CDR2 SYGVKD. V lost 2 bases to trimming and J lost 2 bases; unmatched junction nucleotides: 4. This CDR3 reads CAISEKGTGNTEAFF. The CDR3 DNA reads TGTGCCATCAGTGAGAAAGGGACAGGAAACACTGAAGCTTTCTTT.

V is TRBV4-1 and J is TRBJ1-4; the D is unclear. The CDR3 is made up of 15 amino acids. Germline CDR1 reads MGHRA; CDR2 reads YSYEKL. V shed 2 bases and J shed 0 bases, with 7 bases lying between them. CDR3 in amino acids: CASSQSVSTNEKLFF. CDR3 in DNA: TGCGCCAGCAGCCAATCCGTTTCAACTAATGAAAAACTGTTTTTT.

J is TRBJ2-6 and V is TRBV5-8; TRBD1 matches 9 bases. Germline CDR1 is SGHTS and CDR2 is YDEGEE. With 2 bases clipped from V and 0 bases from J, the junction kept 6 bases outside the gene matches. CDR3 length: 18 residues. DNA of the CDR3: TGTGCCAGCAGCTTTCGACAGGGGGTCCTCTCTGGGGCCAACGTCCTGACTTTC. Protein: CASSFRQGVLSGANVLTF. Variable domain in full (rest from reference TRBV5-8 and TRBJ2-6): EAGVTQSPTHLIKTRGQQATLRCSPISGHTSVYWYQQALGLGLQFLLWYDEGEERNRGNFPPRFSGRQFPNYSSELNVNALELEDSALYLCASSFRQGVLSGANVLTFGAGSRLTVL.

The rearrangement joins TRBV29-1 to TRBJ1-3, with D unclear. Germline V gene sequence: CDR1 SQVTM, CDR2 ANQGSEA. V lost 4 bases and J lost 4, with 8 bases in between. The CDR3 contains 12 residues. The CDR3 sequence: CSVGFIGNTIYF. The CDR3 bases are TGCAGCGTTGGATTTATCGGAAACACCATATATTTT.

The rearrangement joins TRBV9 to TRBJ2-3; D tentatively fits TRBD1 or TRBD2 (5 bases each). Trimming shortened V by 4 bases and J by 4 bases, and 10 bases separated the two germline ends. Germline values: CDR1 SGDLS, CDR2 YYNGEE. The CDR3 runs 13 residues. In DNA form, the CDR3 reads TGTGCCAGCAGCACCGGGACCGCAGATACGCAGTATTTT. Protein product: CASSTGTADTQYF.

This clone was picked up a small number of times. The chain recombines TRBV28 with TRBJ2-2; D is unclear. V was shortened by 6 bases and J by 3 bases, with 11 bases between the two germline ends. Germline V lookup: CDR1 MDHEN, CDR2 SYDVKM. The CDR3 contains 14 residues. The CDR3 reads CASSVPQYTGELFF. In nucleotides, the CDR3 is TGTGCCAGCAGCGTCCCACAGTACACCGGGGAGCTGTTTTTT.

J is TRBJ1-6 and V is TRBV6-1, with D tentatively TRBD1 (5 bases). Trimming removed 1 base from V and 7 bases from J, with 11 bases in between. The germline V gene has CDR1 MNHNS and CDR2 SASEGT. The CDR3 is made up of 15 amino acids. The CDR3 sequence is CASSEVQGSNSPLHF. The DNA for the CDR3 is TGTGCCAGCAGTGAAGTGCAGGGATCGAATTCACCCCTCCACTTT.

This clone has only a few counts. The V and J genes are TRBV6-5 and TRBJ2-1; 7 bases match TRBD2. V shed 6 bases and J 3 bases; nucleotides not matched to a gene: 5. Per the germline V gene, CDR1 is MNHEY and CDR2 is SVGAGI. The CDR3 is 14 residues long. The CDR3 here is CASRGAGDYNEQFF. The CDR3 DNA follows: TGTGCCAGCAGAGGGGCGGGGGACTACAATGAGCAGTTCTTC.

The chain is built from TRBV5-1 and TRBJ2-2, with 11 bases matching TRBD2. J was trimmed by 6 bases and V by 4 bases; bases with no gene match: 11. This CDR3 spans 17 amino acids. CDR1 is SGHRS and CDR2 is YFSETQ in the germline V gene. As DNA, the CDR3 is TGCGCCAGCAGCCTCCTGAATAGCGGGGGGGCTGCCGGGGAGCTGTTTTTT. This codes for CASSLLNSGGAAGELFF.

The chain employs TRBV5-6 and TRBJ1-2; 8 bases line up with TRBD1. This CDR3 region has 14 residues. V lost 2 bases, J lost 8 bases, and 8 bases stayed unmatched. Germline CDR1 is SGHDT and CDR2 is YYEEEE. CDR3 residues: CASSFGTGTIGYTF. CDR3 bases: TGTGCCAGCAGCTTTGGGACAGGCACTATCGGCTACACCTTC.

The J gene is TRBJ1-4, the V gene TRBV2, with TRBD1 matching 10 bases. V dropped 6 bases and J dropped 6; count of bases not matched to a gene: 4. The CDR3 spans 14 residues. CDR1 and CDR2 (germline): SNHLY, FYNNEI. The CDR3 DNA follows: TGTGCCAGCAGGGCCGGGACAGGGGATGAAAAACTGTTTTTT. Amino acid sequence: CASRAGTGDEKLFF.

V and J are TRBV6-5 and TRBJ1-5; 8 nucleotides line up with TRBD1. Germline V gene lookup returns CDR1 MNHEY and CDR2 SVGAGI. The CDR3 length is 15 residues. V trimming: 2 bases; J trimming: 6 bases; junction bases outside the gene matches: 6. The DNA of the CDR3 is TGTGCCAGCAGTTACAGTCAGGGGGCGGGTCAGCCCCAGCATTTT. Its protein product is CASSYSQGAGQPQHF.

This chain uses TRBV7-6 with TRBJ1-2; 9 bases are a match to TRBD1. J lost 6 bases, V lost 5 bases, and 7 bases had no gene match. The CDR3 contains 14 residues. Looked up from germline, CDR1 is SGHVS and CDR2 is FNYEAQ. The CDR3 DNA reads as TGTGCCAGCAGCCCGGGACAGGGTCTGAATGGCTACACCTTC. As protein: CASSPGQGLNGYTF.